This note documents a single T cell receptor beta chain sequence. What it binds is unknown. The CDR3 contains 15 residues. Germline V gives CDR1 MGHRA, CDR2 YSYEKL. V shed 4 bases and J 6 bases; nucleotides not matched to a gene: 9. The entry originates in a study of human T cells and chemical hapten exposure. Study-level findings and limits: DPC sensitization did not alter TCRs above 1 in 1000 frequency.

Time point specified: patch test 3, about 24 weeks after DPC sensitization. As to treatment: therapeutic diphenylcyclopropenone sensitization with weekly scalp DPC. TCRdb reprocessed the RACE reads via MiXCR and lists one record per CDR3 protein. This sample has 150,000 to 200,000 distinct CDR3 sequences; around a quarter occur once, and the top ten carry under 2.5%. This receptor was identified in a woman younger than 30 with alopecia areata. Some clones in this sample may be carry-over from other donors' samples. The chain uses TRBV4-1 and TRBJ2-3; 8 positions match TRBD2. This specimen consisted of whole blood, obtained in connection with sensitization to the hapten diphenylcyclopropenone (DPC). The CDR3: CASSLRSGGGDTQYF. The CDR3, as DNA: TGCGCCAGCAGCCTCCGATCGGGCGGGGGGGATACGCAGTATTTT.